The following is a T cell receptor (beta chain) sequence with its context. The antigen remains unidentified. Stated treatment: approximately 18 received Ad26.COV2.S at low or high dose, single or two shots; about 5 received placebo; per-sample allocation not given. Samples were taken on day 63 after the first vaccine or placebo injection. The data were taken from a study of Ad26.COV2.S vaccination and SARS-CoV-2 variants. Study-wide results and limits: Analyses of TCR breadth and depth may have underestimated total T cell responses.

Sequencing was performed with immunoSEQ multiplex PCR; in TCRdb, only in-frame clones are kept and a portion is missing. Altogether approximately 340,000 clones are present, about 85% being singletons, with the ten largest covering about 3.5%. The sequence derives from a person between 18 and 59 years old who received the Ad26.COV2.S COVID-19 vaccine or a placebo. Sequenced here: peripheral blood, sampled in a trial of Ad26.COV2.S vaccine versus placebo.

The CDR3 nucleotides read TGTGCCAGCAGTTATCGGACTAGCGGGAGCGAGCAGTACTTC. It codes for CASSYRTSGSEQYF. The V call is TRBV27, the J call TRBJ2-7, with 13 bases fitting TRBD2. Germline V lookup: CDR1 MNHEY, CDR2 SMNVEV (reference sequence). CDR3 size: 14 residues. J was trimmed by 6 bases and V by 4 bases; bases with no gene match: 3.